This TCR beta chain was sequenced during a study of blood T cell repertoires in COVID-19. This CDR3 comprises 14 residues. V was clipped by 2 bases and J by 1 base, with 8 bases between them. Germline V gene sequence: CDR1 MGHRA, CDR2 YSYEKL. Some clones are missing from TCRdb's copy, which holds only in-frame ones; the method was immunoSEQ multiplex PCR. The sample records about 82,000 clones, roughly 80% being singletons. The rearrangement links TRBV4-1 to TRBJ1-1; D remains ambiguous. Sequenced sample: peripheral blood. The TCR originated in an elderly man with active or convalescent COVID-19. The CDR3: CASSQTQENTEAFF. In DNA form, the CDR3 reads TGCGCCAGCAGCCAAACTCAAGAGAACACTGAAGCTTTCTTT.